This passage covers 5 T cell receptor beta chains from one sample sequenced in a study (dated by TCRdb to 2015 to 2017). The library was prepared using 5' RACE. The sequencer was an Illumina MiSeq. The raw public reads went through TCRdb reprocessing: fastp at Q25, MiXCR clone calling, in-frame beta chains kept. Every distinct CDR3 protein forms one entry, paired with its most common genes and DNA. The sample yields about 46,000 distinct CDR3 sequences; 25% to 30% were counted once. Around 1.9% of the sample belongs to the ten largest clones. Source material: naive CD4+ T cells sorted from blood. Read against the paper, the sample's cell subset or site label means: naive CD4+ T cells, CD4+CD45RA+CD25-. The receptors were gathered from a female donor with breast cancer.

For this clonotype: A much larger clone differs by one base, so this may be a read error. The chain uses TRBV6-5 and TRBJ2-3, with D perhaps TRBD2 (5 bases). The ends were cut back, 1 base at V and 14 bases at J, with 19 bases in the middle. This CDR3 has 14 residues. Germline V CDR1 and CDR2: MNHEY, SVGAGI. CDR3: CASSYWASTGELYF. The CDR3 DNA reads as TGTGCCAGCAGTTACTGGGCATCCACCGGGGAGCTGTATTTT.

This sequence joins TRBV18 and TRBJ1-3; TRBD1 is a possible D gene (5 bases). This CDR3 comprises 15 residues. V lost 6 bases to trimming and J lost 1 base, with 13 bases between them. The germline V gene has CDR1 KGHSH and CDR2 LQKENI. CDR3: CASSPTATSGNTIYF. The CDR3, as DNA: TGTGCCAGCTCGCCGACAGCGACGTCTGGAAACACCATATATTTT.

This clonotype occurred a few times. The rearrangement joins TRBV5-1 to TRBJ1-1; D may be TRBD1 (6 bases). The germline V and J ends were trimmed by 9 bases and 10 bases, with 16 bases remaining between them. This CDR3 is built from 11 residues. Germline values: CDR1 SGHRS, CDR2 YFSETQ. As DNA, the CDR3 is TGCGCCACCCCTACAGGGCTGATAGCTTTCTTT. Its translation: CATPTGLIAFF.

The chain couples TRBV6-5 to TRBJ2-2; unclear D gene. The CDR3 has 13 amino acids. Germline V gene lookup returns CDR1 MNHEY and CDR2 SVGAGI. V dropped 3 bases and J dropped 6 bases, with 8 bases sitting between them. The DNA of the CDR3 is TGTGCCAGCAGTTATGGGGTACCCGGGGAGCTGTTTTTT. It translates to CASSYGVPGELFF.

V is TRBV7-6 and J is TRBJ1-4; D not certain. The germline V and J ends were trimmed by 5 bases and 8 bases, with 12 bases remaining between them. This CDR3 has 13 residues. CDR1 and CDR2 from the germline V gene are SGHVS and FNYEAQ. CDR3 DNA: TGTGCCAGCAGCCCGAGCGGCTTCGAAAAACTGTTTTTT. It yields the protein CASSPSGFEKLFF.